The clone carrying this TCR beta chain was counted only a few times. The target antigen is unknown. TCRdb re-called the reads through MiXCR, storing one row per CDR3 protein. The data show 630,000 or so distinct CDR3 sequences, with about 24% seen just once and 7% to 9% held by the top ten. There are 15 residues in the CDR3. Germline CDR1 SGHTS, CDR2 YDEGEE. J lost 0 bases, V lost 4 bases, and 3 bases had no gene match. These data are taken from a study of T cell repertoires in cytomegalovirus infection. For the study at large: Public TCR beta signatures marked donors with CMV infection and the matching HLA.

Study outcomes and limitations: The study identified carriers of CMV plus the relevant HLA from cumulative public TCR beta family frequency. CMV-specific TCR beta clonotypes restricted by HLA-C were the ones dominating the ex vivo response.

J is TRBJ2-1 and V is TRBV5-8; 8 positions agree with TRBD2. The sequenced sample consisted of CD8+ T cells from PBMCs. The sequence was collected from a human donor in good health (CMV status not recorded). Some clones in this sample may be carry-over from other donors' samples. CDR3 sequence (DNA): TGTGCCAGCAGCGCCGGGACTAGCTCCTACAATGAGCAGTTCTTC. Encoded protein: CASSAGTSSYNEQFF.